The 12 T cell receptor beta chains presented below share a single source sample, sequenced in a study of cytomegalovirus exposure and HLA in healthy donors (dated by TCRdb to 2016 to 2017). Preparation of the library involved the immunoSEQ multiplex PCR assay. A mixture of 60 forward primers for TCR Vbeta segments and 13 reverse primers for TCR Jbeta segments was used in the multiplex PCR. Here the immuneACCESS table is served through TCRdb, limited to in-frame sequences with V and J called. Missing clones are a known gap in these copies; in checked studies unresolved V genes cover under half, and the rest lacks a known reason. The sample table lists about 65,000 clones, just under 80% of them with a count of one. The top ten constitute more than 4% of the sample. The sample taken for sequencing was PBMCs. These receptors all stem from a woman in her thirties in good health and CMV-seronegative.

The chain couples TRBV6-1 to TRBJ2-7; no clear D gene. V was shortened by 0 bases and J by 1 base, with 10 bases between the two germline ends. The germline V gene encodes CDR1 MNHNS and CDR2 SASEGT. The CDR3 extends over 15 amino acids. CDR3 protein: CASSEAVGESYEQYF. The DNA for the CDR3 is TGTGCCAGCAGTGAAGCGGTGGGCGAGTCCTACGAGCAGTACTTC.

A single count supports this clone. The genes are TRBV5-6 and TRBJ2-3, with a weak D call TRBD2 (5 bases). Germline V gene data show CDR1 as SGHDT and CDR2 as YYEEEE. V was trimmed by 4 bases and J by 6 bases, leaving 9 bases between them. The CDR3 is 12 amino acids. The CDR3, as DNA: TGTGCCAGCAGCCCCGGGAAGGATACGCAGTATTTT. This encodes CASSPGKDTQYF.

This clone was detected only a few times. The gene calls are TRBV6-6 and TRBJ2-7; 9 bases line up with TRBD1. Germline V CDR1 and CDR2: MNHNY, SVGAGI (reference sequence). The CDR3 loop spans 15 amino acids. The trim removed 1 base at V and 6 bases at J, leaving 7 bases unmatched. The CDR3 DNA sequence: TGTGCCAGCAGTTACTTTCAGGACAGGGGCTCCGAGCAGTACTTC. Amino acid sequence: CASSYFQDRGSEQYF.

The chain has TRBV30 and TRBJ2-2; 13 bases fit TRBD2. The ends lost 4 bases at V and 7 bases at J; junction bases unmatched: 6. Germline lookup yields CDR1 GTSNPN and CDR2 SVGIG (reference sequence). The CDR3 extends over 15 amino acids. CDR3 nucleotides: TGTGCCTGGAAAGAGACTAGCGGGGGGAGCGGGGAGCTGTTTTTT. Protein product: CAWKETSGGSGELFF.

The CDR3, as DNA: TGCGCCAGCAGCCAGGATGTCAGGGGGGACACTGAAGCTTTCTTT. As protein: CASSQDVRGDTEAFF. This chain connects TRBV4-3 to TRBJ1-1; 7 bases map to TRBD1. CDR1 and CDR2 from the germline V gene are LGHNA and YSLEER. The CDR3 sequence is 15 residues long. V was pared by 3 bases and J by 3 bases, with 7 bases of the junction left unmatched.

This chain links TRBV7-2 with TRBJ1-2, with a weak D call TRBD1 (5 bases). The length of the CDR3 is 15 residues. The V end was cut by 4 bases, the J end by 6 bases, with 18 bases between. The germline V gene has CDR1 SGHTA and CDR2 FQGNSA. The chain's CDR3 is CASSSRTGRADGYTF. Written as DNA, the CDR3 is TGTGCCAGCAGCTCACGAACCGGCAGGGCAGATGGCTACACCTTC.

The rearrangement uses TRBV4-1 and TRBJ2-5; D perhaps matches TRBD1 (6 bases). This CDR3 comprises 16 residues. V lost 6 bases to trimming and J lost 7 bases, with 24 bases between them. The germline CDR1 and CDR2 sequences are MGHRA and YSYEKL. The CDR3: CASSLKGGGAEGTQYF. In DNA form, the CDR3 reads TGCGCCAGCAGTCTTAAAGGGGGTGGCGCAGAAGGGACCCAGTACTTC.

Concerning this clone itself: The same CDR3 is also encoded by other DNA sequences in this sample. Here the CDR3 DNA reads TGTGCCTGGAGTTTACAAGTGAACACTGAAGCTTTCTTT. It codes for CAWSLQVNTEAFF. V and J are TRBV30 and TRBJ1-1; D is undetermined. Germline V CDR1 and CDR2: GTSNPN, SVGIG (reference sequence). V lost 2 bases and J lost 0, with 7 bases in between. The CDR3 totals 13 residues.

This clone came up a few times. V and J are TRBV6-4 and TRBJ1-2; D might be TRBD1 (6 bases). The V gene's germline CDR1 is MRHNA and CDR2 SNTAGT. This CDR3 is 12 amino acids long. V was trimmed by 8 bases and J by 2 bases, leaving 9 bases between them. The CDR3 DNA reads as TGTGCCAGCGACAGGATAAACTATGGCTACACCTTC. Residues: CASDRINYGYTF.

This clone was seen a few times. The chain recombines TRBV6-4 with TRBJ1-6, with TRBD1 as a possible D gene (5 bases). The germline CDR1 and CDR2 sequences are MRHNA and SNTAGT. Trimming took off 2 bases at V and 8 bases at J, with 13 bases between the two ends. CDR3 length equals 15 residues. This CDR3 reads CASSDAAGGDSPLHF. Written as DNA, the CDR3 is TGTGCCAGCAGTGACGCAGCGGGGGGAGATTCACCCCTCCACTTT.

This chain joins TRBV5-4 and TRBJ1-1; 8 bases match TRBD1. J lost 7 bases, V lost 4 bases, and 9 bases had no gene match. Germline loops: CDR1 SGHNT, CDR2 YYREEE (reference sequence). The CDR3 sequence is 14 residues long. The DNA for the CDR3 is TGTGCCAGCAGCCGCGCGACAGGGGTTTTTGAAGCTTTCTTT. Its protein is CASSRATGVFEAFF.

The chain has TRBV4-3 and TRBJ2-1, with D maybe TRBD2 (6 bases). This CDR3 contains 16 residues. Trimming removed 7 bases from V and 8 bases from J, with 24 bases in between. CDR1 and CDR2 (germline): LGHNA, YSLEER. CDR3 sequence (DNA): TGCGCCAGCACCCCGGGGCGGGAACGGCTGCGCGATGAGCAGTTCTTC. Its protein is CASTPGRERLRDEQFF.